This is a list of T cell receptor beta chains from one sample in a study of cytomegalovirus exposure and HLA in healthy donors. Some clones are missing from TCRdb's copy, which holds only in-frame ones; the method was immunoSEQ multiplex PCR. The sample consists of 150,000 to 250,000 clones, around 74% of them appearing once. The sample consisted of PBMCs. These receptors all stem from a girl under 18 in good health and CMV-seropositive. The CDR3 runs from the conserved cysteine through the conserved F or W. A D gene is named only where the DNA matches it firmly. Expanded clones are given a class, and other clones once, few, many or no size at all.

length: 16; V: TRBV4-3; J: TRBJ2-3; size: .; D: TRBD2; CDR3: CASSQGAGGPADTQYF; DNA: TGCGCCAGCAGCCAAGGAGCGGGGGGGCCCGCAGATACGCAGTATTTT
length: 15; V: TRBV9; J: TRBJ2-1; size: .; D: .; CDR3: CASSVEVGPTYEQFF; DNA: TGTGCCAGCAGCGTAGAAGTGGGGCCGACCTATGAGCAGTTCTTC
length: 17; V: TRBV5-1; J: TRBJ2-1; size: once; D: .; CDR3: CASSPWTVPRADNEQFF; DNA: TGCGCCAGCAGCCCCTGGACAGTCCCCCGCGCCGACAATGAGCAGTTCTTC
length: 16; V: TRBV27; J: TRBJ1-6; size: .; D: .; CDR3: CASSPRELPYNSPLHF; DNA: TGTGCCAGCAGCCCTCGGGAGCTCCCCTATAATTCACCCCTCCACTTT
length: 14; V: TRBV10-3; J: TRBJ2-7; size: once; D: TRBD1; CDR3: CAISVGQGIDEQYF; DNA: TGTGCCATCAGTGTCGGACAGGGGATTGACGAGCAGTACTTC
length: 15; V: TRBV6-5; J: TRBJ1-2; size: .; D: .; CDR3: CASSYSPGGSYGYTF; DNA: TGTGCCAGCAGTTACTCACCGGGGGGGAGCTATGGCTACACCTTC
length: 15; V: TRBV27; J: TRBJ2-7; size: .; D: .; CDR3: CASSSARGEIDEQYF; DNA: TGTGCCAGCAGTTCTGCTCGCGGGGAAATCGACGAGCAGTACTTC
length: 15; V: TRBV4-1; J: TRBJ2-5; size: .; D: TRBD2; CDR3: CASSHGAGGGETQYF; DNA: TGCGCCAGCAGCCACGGGGCCGGGGGGGGCGAGACCCAGTACTTC
length: 16; V: TRBV2; J: TRBJ1-1; size: .; D: .; CDR3: CASSVRGDSLNTEAFF; DNA: TGTGCCAGCAGTGTTCGGGGGGACTCTTTGAACACTGAAGCTTTCTTT
length: 15; V: TRBV27; J: TRBJ1-1; size: few; D: TRBD1; CDR3: CASSPTGGGYTEAFF; DNA: TGTGCCAGCAGCCCTACAGGGGGCGGGTACACTGAAGCTTTCTTT
length: 16; V: TRBV7-2; J: TRBJ2-1; size: .; D: TRBD2; CDR3: CASSGQKRGAYNEQFF; DNA: TGTGCCAGCAGCGGCCAGAAGCGGGGGGCCTACAATGAGCAGTTCTTC
length: 14; V: TRBV13; J: TRBJ2-7; size: .; D: .; CDR3: CASSLLLSSYEQYF; DNA: TGTGCCAGCAGCTTGCTACTTAGCTCCTACGAGCAGTACTTC
length: 14; V: TRBV6-4; J: TRBJ2-3; size: .; D: TRBD1; CDR3: CASSDGQGTDTQYF; DNA: TGTGCCAGCAGTGACGGACAGGGCACAGATACGCAGTATTTT
length: 16; V: TRBV7-2; J: TRBJ2-5; size: .; D: TRBD2; CDR3: CASSSHGEGIQETQYF; DNA: TGTGCCAGCAGTTCCCATGGGGAGGGCATACAAGAGACCCAGTACTTC
length: 12; V: TRBV6-6; J: TRBJ1-2; size: .; D: .; CDR3: CASNRQDYGYTF; DNA: TGTGCCAGCAACCGACAGGACTATGGCTACACCTTC
length: 17; V: TRBV11-3; J: TRBJ1-3; size: .; D: TRBD1; CDR3: CASSLQGQGAQGNTIYF; DNA: TGTGCCAGCAGCCTTCAAGGACAGGGGGCGCAGGGAAACACCATATATTTT
length: 12; V: TRBV7-2; J: TRBJ1-1; size: .; D: .; CDR3: CASRREFTEAFF; DNA: TGTGCCAGCAGGAGGGAGTTCACTGAAGCTTTCTTT
length: 15; V: TRBV5-6; J: TRBJ1-3; size: few; D: TRBD1; CDR3: CASRPTQGPGNTIYF; DNA: TGTGCCAGCAGGCCTACACAGGGGCCTGGAAACACCATATATTTT
length: 16; V: TRBV7-6; J: TRBJ1-3; size: .; D: .; CDR3: CASSPRTPTWDDTIYF; DNA: TGTGCCAGCAGCCCGCGGACTCCAACCTGGGATGACACCATATATTTT
length: 16; V: TRBV5-4; J: TRBJ2-3; size: .; D: .; CDR3: CASSPRMGGVGDTQYF; DNA: TGTGCCAGCAGCCCACGGATGGGCGGGGTAGGAGATACGCAGTATTTT
length: 13; V: TRBV5-1; J: TRBJ1-2; size: .; D: TRBD1; CDR3: CASSPGDRDGYTF; DNA: TGCGCCAGCAGCCCGGGGGACAGGGATGGCTACACCTTC
length: 14; V: TRBV6-5; J: TRBJ2-1; size: .; D: .; CDR3: CASSYADSYNEQFF; DNA: TGTGCCAGCAGTTACGCGGACAGCTACAATGAGCAGTTCTTC
length: 14; V: TRBV13; J: TRBJ2-1; size: .; D: .; CDR3: CASSFLIEEDEQFF; DNA: TGTGCCAGCAGCTTCCTCATTGAGGAGGATGAGCAGTTCTTC
length: 16; V: TRBV5-1; J: TRBJ2-5; size: once; D: TRBD2; CDR3: CASSFGKAGGQETQYF; DNA: TGCGCCAGCAGCTTTGGGAAAGCGGGGGGTCAAGAGACCCAGTACTTC
length: 15; V: TRBV27; J: TRBJ2-7; size: .; D: .; CDR3: CASSPAGARTYEQYF; DNA: TGTGCCAGCAGCCCGGCAGGGGCCCGAACCTACGAGCAGTACTTC
length: 13; V: TRBV4-2; J: TRBJ1-2; size: once; D: .; CDR3: CASSQGRTYGYTF; DNA: TGTGCCAGCAGCCAGGGCAGAACCTATGGCTACACCTTC
length: 15; V: TRBV5-1; J: TRBJ2-5; size: .; D: TRBD2; CDR3: CASSEPGTIQETQYF; DNA: TGCGCCAGCAGCGAACCCGGGACTATCCAAGAGACCCAGTACTTC
length: 17; V: TRBV14; J: TRBJ2-7; size: few; D: TRBD1; CDR3: CASSHPLWDSYSYEQYF; DNA: TGTGCCAGCAGCCACCCCCTGTGGGACAGCTACTCCTACGAGCAGTACTTC
length: 15; V: TRBV19; J: TRBJ1-2; size: .; D: TRBD1; CDR3: CASSVSRQGTYGYTF; DNA: TGTGCCAGTAGTGTCTCAAGACAGGGTACCTATGGCTACACCTTC
length: 15; V: TRBV5-8; J: TRBJ2-7; size: .; D: TRBD2; CDR3: CASSRTSGSSYEQYF; DNA: TGTGCCAGCAGCCGGACTAGCGGGTCCTCCTACGAGCAGTACTTC
length: 15; V: TRBV2; J: TRBJ1-2; size: few; D: .; CDR3: CASSPPGWGVYGYTF; DNA: TGTGCCAGCAGCCCCCCCGGGTGGGGGGTCTATGGCTACACCTTC
length: 14; V: TRBV4-3; J: TRBJ2-1; size: .; D: .; CDR3: CASRNQGTYNEQFF; DNA: TGCGCCAGCCGTAATCAGGGAACCTACAATGAGCAGTTCTTC
length: 17; V: TRBV4-1; J: TRBJ2-3; size: .; D: .; CDR3: CASSQGDTVFRADTQYF; DNA: TGCGCCAGCAGCCAAGGGGACACCGTCTTTCGTGCAGATACGCAGTATTTT
length: 16; V: TRBV4-3; J: TRBJ1-3; size: once; D: .; CDR3: CASSQDPGTSGNTIYF; DNA: TGCGCCAGCAGCCAAGATCCAGGAACCTCTGGAAACACCATATATTTT
length: 15; V: TRBV11-3; J: TRBJ2-1; size: .; D: .; CDR3: CASSFLVSLPHEQFF; DNA: TGTGCCAGCAGCTTCCTAGTCTCCCTCCCTCATGAGCAGTTCTTC
length: 12; V: TRBV29-1; J: TRBJ1-2; size: .; D: TRBD1; CDR3: CSADQGGYGYTF; DNA: TGCAGCGCCGACCAGGGGGGCTATGGCTACACCTTC
length: 14; V: TRBV5-1; J: TRBJ2-2; size: .; D: TRBD1; CDR3: CASSLPQGSNELFF; DNA: TGCGCCAGCAGCTTGCCACAGGGGAGTAACGAGCTGTTTTTT
length: 12; V: TRBV30; J: TRBJ1-2; size: .; D: TRBD1; CDR3: CAWRGTVYGYTF; DNA: TGTGCCTGGAGGGGGACAGTCTATGGCTACACCTTC
length: 13; V: TRBV29-1; J: TRBJ2-5; size: .; D: .; CDR3: CSVETTGRETQYF; DNA: TGCAGCGTTGAAACAACAGGGAGAGAGACCCAGTACTTC